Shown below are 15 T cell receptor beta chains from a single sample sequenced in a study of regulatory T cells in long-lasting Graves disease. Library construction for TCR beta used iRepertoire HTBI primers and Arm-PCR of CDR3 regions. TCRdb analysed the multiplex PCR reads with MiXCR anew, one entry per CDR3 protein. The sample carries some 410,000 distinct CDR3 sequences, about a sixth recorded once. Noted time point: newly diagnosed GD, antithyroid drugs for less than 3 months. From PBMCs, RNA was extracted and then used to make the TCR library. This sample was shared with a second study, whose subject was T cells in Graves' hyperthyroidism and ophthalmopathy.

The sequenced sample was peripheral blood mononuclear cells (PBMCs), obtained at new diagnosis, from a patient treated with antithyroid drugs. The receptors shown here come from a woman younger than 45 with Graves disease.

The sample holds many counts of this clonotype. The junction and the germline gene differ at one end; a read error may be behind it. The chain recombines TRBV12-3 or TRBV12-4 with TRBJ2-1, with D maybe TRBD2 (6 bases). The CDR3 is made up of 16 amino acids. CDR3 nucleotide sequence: TGTGCCAGCAGTCCCCTACGGGTAGGGCGGGGAAATGGGCAGTTCTTC. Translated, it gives CASSPLRVGRGNGQFF.

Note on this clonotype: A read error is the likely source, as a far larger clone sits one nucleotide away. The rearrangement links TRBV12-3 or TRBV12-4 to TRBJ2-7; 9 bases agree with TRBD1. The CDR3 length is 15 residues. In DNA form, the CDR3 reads TGTGCCAGCAGTTGGGGACAGGGCGGCTCCTACGGGCAGTACTTC. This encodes CASSWGQGGSYGQYF.

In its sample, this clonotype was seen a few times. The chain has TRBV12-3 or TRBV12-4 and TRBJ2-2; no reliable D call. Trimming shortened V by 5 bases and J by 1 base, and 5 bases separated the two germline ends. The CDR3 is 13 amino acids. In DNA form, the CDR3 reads TGTGCCAGCAGTACTCAGAACACCGGGGAGCTGTTTTTT. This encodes CASSTQNTGELFF.

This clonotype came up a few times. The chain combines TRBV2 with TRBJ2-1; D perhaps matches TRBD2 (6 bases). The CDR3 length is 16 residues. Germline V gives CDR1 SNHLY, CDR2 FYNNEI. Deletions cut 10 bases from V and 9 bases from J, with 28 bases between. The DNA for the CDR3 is TGTGCCACCGGAGGGGACCTCAATTATAGGGCGATTGAGCAGTTCTTC. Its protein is CATGGDLNYRAIEQFF.

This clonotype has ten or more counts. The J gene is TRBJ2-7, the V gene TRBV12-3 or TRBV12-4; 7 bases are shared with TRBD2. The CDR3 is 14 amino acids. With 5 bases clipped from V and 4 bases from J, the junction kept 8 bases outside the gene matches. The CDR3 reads CASSKSGAQYEQYF. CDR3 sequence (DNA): TGTGCCAGCAGTAAAAGCGGGGCCCAGTACGAGCAGTACTTC.

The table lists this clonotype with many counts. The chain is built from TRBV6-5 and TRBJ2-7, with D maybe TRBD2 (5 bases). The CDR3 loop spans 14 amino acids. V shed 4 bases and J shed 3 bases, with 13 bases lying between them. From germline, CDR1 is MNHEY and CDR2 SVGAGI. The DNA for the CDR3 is TGTGCCAGCAGTTCACCCAGCGGAGTCTACGAGCAGTACTTC. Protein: CASSSPSGVYEQYF.

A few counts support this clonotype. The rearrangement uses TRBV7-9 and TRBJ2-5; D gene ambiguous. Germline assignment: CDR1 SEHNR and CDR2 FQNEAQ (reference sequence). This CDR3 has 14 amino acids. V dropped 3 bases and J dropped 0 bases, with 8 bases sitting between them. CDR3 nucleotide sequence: TGTGCCAGCAGCTTCGAAATCCACCAAGAGACCCAGTACTTC. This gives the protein CASSFEIHQETQYF.

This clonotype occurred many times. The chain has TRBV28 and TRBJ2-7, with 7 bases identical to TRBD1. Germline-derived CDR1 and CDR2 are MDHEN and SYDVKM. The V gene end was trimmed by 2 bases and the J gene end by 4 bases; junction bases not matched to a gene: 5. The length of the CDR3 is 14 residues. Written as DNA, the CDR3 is TGTGCCAGCAGTTTAAACAGGGGCAAGTACGAGCAGTACTTC. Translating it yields CASSLNRGKYEQYF.

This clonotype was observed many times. DNA for the CDR3: TGCAGTGCTCAGGGACACCTCTATGGCTACACCTTC. Protein: CSAQGHLYGYTF. The V gene is TRBV20-1, the J gene TRBJ1-2; a weak D match, TRBD1 (6 bases). V lost 5 bases and J 4 bases, leaving 11 bases between the germline ends. Germline V lookup: CDR1 DFQATT, CDR2 SNEGSKA (reference sequence). This CDR3 spans 12 amino acids.

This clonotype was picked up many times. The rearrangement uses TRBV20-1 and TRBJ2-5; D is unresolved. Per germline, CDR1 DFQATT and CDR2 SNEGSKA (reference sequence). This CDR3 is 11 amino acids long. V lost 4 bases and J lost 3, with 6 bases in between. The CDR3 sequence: CSAKEKETQYF. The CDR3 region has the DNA TGCAGTGCTAAGGAGAAAGAGACCCAGTACTTC.

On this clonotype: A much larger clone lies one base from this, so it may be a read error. The CDR3 DNA reads TGTGCCAGCAGCGTAGAGCGGCAGGGCGTCGGGTTCTTC. Its protein is CASSVERQGVGFF. The rearrangement uses TRBV2 and TRBJ2-1; TRBD1 or TRBD2 may be the D gene (5 bases each). This CDR3 is 13 amino acids long. V gave up 6 bases and J gave up 15 bases, with 21 bases separating them. The V gene's germline CDR1 is SNHLY and CDR2 FYNNEI.

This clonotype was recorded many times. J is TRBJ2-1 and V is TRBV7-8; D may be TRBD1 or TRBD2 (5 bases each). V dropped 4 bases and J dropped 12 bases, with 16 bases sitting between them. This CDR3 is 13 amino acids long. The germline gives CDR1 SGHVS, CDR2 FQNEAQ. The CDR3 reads CASSSQGPGWQFF. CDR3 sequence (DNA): TGTGCCAGCAGCTCCCAGGGTCCGGGATGGCAGTTCTTC.

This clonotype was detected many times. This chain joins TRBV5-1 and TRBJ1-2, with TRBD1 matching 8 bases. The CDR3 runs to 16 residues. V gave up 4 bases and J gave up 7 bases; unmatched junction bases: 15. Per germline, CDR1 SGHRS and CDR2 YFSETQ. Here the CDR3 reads CASSPLIAGGASGYTF. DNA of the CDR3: TGCGCCAGCAGCCCCCTGATTGCAGGGGGCGCTTCTGGCTACACCTTC.

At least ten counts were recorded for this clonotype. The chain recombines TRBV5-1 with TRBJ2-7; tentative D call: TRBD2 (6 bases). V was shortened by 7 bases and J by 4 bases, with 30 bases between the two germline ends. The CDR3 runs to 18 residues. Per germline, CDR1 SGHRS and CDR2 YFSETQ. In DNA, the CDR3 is TGCGCCAGCTCTAGACTGTCGGCCGGGAGTGGGGACTCATACGAGCAGTACTTC. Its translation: CASSRLSAGSGDSYEQYF.

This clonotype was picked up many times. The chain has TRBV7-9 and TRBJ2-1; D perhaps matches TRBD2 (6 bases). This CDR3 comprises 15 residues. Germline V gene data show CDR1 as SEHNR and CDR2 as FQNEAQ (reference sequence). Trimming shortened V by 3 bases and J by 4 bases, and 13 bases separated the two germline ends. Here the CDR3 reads CASSFLGRGYNEQFF. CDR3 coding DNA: TGTGCCAGCAGCTTCCTCGGGAGAGGGTACAATGAGCAGTTCTTC.